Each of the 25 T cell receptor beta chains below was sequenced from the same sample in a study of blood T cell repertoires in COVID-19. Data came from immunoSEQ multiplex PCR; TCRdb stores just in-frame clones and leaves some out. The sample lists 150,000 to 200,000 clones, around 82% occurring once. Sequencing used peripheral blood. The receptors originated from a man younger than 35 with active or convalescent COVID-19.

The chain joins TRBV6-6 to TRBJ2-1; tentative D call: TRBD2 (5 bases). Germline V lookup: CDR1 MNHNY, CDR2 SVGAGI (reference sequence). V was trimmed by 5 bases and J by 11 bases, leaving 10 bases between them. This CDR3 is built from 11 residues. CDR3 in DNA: TGTGCCAGCAGTGACGAGGGAAAGCAGTTCTTC. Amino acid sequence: CASSDEGKQFF.

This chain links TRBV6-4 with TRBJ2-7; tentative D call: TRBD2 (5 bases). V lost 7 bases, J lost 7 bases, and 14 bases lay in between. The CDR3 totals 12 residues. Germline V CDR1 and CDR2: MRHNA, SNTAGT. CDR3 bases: TGTGCCAGCATGACTACCTGGGGTGAGCAGTACTTC. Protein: CASMTTWGEQYF.

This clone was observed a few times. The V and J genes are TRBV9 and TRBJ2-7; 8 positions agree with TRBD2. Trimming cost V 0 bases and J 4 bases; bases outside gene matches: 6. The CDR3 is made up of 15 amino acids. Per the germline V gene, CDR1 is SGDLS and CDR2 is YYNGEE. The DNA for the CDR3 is TGTGCCAGCAGCGTAGGTACCGGGACTAGGTACGAGCAGTACTTC. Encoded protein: CASSVGTGTRYEQYF.

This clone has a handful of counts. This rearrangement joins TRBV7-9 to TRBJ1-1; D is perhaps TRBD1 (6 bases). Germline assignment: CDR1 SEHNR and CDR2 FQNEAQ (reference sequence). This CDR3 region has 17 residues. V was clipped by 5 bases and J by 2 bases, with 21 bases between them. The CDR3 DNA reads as TGTGCCAGCAGCCCGCTACCTCGCTTACAGGGAAACACTGAAGCTTTCTTT. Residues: CASSPLPRLQGNTEAFF.

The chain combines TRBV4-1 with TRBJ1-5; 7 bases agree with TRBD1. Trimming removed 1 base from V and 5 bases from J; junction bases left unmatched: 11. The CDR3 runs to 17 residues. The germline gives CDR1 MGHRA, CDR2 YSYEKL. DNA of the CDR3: TGCGCCAGCAGCCAAGGGTGGGGGAACAGGGGAGATCAGCCCCAGCATTTT. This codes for CASSQGWGNRGDQPQHF.

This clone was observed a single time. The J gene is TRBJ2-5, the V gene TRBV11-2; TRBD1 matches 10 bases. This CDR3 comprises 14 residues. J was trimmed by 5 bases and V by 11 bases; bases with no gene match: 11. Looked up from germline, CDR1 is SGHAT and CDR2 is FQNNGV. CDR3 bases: TGTGCCTCAACTGGGGACAGGGGTTATGAGACCCAGTACTTC. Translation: CASTGDRGYETQYF.

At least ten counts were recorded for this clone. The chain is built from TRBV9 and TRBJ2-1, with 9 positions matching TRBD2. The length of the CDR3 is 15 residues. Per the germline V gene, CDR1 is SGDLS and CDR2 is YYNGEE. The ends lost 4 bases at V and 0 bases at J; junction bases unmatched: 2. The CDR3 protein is CASSISGGSYNEQFF. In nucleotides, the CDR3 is TGTGCCAGCAGCATTAGCGGGGGCTCCTACAATGAGCAGTTCTTC.

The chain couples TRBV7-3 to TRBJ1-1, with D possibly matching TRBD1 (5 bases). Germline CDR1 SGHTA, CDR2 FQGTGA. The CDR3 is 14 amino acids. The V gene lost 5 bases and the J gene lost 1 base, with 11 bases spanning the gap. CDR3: CASSPTTANTEAFF. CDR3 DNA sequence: TGTGCCAGCAGCCCAACGACAGCGAACACTGAAGCTTTCTTT.

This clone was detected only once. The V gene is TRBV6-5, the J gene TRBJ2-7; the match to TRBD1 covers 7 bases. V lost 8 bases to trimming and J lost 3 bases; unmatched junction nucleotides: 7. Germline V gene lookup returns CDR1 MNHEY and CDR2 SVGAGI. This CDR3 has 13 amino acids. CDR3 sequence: CASDRELGYEQYF. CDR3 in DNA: TGTGCCAGCGACAGGGAATTAGGCTACGAGCAGTACTTC.

The CDR3 loop reads CASSRRTGNSEAFF. The CDR3 DNA reads as TGTGCCAGCAGCCGTCGGACAGGAAATTCCGAAGCTTTCTTT. This chain links TRBV3-1 (or the pseudogene TRBV3-2) with TRBJ1-1, with TRBD1 matching 7 bases. V trimming: 4 bases; J trimming: 8 bases; junction bases outside the gene matches: 10. The CDR3 is 14 amino acids. Germline CDR1 reads LGHDT; CDR2 reads YNNKEL (reference sequence).

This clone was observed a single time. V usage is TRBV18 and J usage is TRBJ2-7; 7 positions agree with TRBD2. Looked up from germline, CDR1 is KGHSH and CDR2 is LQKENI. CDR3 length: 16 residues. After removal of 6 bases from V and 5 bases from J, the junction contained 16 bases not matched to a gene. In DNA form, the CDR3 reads TGTGCCAGCTCCCAGACCTGGGGGGGAGATCTCCACGAGCAGTACTTC. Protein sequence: CASSQTWGGDLHEQYF. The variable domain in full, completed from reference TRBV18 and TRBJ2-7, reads NAGVMQNPRHLVRRRGQEARLRCSPMKGHSHVYWYRQLPEEGLKFMVYLQKENIIDESGMPKERFSAEFPKEGPSILRIQQVVRGDSAAYFCASSQTWGGDLHEQYFGPGTRLTVT.

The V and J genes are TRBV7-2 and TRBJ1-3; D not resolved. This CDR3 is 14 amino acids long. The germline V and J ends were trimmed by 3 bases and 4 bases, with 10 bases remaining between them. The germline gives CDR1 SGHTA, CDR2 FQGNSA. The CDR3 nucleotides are TGTGCCAGCAGCTTCGGCCCAGGAGGAAACACCATATATTTT. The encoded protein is CASSFGPGGNTIYF.

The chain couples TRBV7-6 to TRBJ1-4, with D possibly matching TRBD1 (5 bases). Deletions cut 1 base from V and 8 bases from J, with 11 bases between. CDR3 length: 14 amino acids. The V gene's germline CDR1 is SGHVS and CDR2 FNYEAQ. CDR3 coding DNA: TGTGCCAGCAGCTTAGGGGGGGGGAACGAAAAACTGTTTTTT. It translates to CASSLGGGNEKLFF.

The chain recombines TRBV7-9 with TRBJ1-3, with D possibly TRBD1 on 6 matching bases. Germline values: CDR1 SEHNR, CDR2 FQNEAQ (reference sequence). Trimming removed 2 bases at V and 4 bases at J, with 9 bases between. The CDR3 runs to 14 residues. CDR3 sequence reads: CASSLHRAGNTIYF. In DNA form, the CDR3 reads TGTGCCAGCAGCTTACACAGGGCCGGAAACACCATATATTTT.

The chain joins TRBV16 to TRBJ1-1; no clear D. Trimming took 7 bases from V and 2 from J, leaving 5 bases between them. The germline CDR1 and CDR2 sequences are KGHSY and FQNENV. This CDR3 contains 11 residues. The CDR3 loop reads CASTKNTEAFF. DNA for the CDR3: TGTGCCAGCACCAAAAACACTGAAGCTTTCTTT.

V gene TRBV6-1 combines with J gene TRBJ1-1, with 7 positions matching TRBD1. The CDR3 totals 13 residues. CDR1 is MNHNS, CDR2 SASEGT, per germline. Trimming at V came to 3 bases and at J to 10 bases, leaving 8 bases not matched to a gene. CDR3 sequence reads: CASSDPDRAVAFF. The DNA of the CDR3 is TGTGCCAGCAGTGACCCCGACAGGGCTGTAGCTTTCTTT.

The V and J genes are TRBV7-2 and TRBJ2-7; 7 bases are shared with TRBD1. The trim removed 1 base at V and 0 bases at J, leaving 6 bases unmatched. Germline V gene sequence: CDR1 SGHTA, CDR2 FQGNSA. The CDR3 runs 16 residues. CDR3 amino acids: CASSLGQQGHSYEQYF. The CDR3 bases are TGTGCCAGCAGCTTAGGCCAACAGGGGCACTCCTACGAGCAGTACTTC.

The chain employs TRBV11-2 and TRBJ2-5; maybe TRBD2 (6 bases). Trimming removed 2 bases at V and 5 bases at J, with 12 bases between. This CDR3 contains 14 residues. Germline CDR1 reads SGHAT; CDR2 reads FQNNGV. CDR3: CASSLWGVGETQYF. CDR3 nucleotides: TGTGCCAGCAGCTTATGGGGGGTCGGGGAGACCCAGTACTTC.

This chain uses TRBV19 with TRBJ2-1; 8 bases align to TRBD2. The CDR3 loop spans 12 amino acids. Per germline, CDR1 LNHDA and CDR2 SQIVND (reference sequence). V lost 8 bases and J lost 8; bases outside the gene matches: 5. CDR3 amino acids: CASLYGGDEQFF. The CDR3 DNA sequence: TGTGCCAGTTTATACGGGGGGGATGAGCAGTTCTTC.

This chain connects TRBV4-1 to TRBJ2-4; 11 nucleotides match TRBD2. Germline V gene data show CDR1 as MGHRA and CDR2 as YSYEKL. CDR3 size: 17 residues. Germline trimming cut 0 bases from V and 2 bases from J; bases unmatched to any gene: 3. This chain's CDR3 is CASSQDGTSGPKNIQYF. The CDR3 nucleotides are TGCGCCAGCAGCCAAGATGGGACTAGCGGTCCCAAAAACATTCAGTACTTC.

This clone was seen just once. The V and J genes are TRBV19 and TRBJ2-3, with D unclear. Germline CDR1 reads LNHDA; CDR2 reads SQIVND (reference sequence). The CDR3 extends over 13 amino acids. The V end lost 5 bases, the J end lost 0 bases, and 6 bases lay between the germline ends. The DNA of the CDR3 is TGTGCCAGTAGTGCCCTAAGCACAGATACGCAGTATTTT. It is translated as CASSALSTDTQYF. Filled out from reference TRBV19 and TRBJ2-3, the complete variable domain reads DGGITQSPKYLFRKEGQNVTLSCEQNLNHDAMYWYRQDPGQGLRLIYYSQIVNDFQKGDIAEGYSVSREKKESFPLTVTSAQKNPTAFYLCASSALSTDTQYFGPGTRLTVL.

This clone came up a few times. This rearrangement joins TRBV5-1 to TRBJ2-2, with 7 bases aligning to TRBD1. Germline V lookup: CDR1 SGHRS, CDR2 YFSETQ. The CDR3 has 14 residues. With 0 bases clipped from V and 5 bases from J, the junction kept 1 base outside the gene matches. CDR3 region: CASSLVRGTGELFF. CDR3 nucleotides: TGCGCCAGCAGCTTGGTCAGGGGGACCGGGGAGCTGTTTTTT.

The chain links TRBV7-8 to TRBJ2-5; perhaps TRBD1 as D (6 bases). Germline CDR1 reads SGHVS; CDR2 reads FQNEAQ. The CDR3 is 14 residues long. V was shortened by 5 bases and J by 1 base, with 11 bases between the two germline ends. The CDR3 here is CASSATGFQETQYF. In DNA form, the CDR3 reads TGTGCCAGCAGCGCAACAGGGTTCCAAGAGACCCAGTACTTC.

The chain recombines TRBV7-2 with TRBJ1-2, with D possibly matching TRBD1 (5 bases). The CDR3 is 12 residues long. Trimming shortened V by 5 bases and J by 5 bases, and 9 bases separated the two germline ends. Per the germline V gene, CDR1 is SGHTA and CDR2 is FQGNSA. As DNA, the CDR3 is TGTGCCAGCAGCGTAGGGGAGTATGGCTACACCTTC. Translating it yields CASSVGEYGYTF.

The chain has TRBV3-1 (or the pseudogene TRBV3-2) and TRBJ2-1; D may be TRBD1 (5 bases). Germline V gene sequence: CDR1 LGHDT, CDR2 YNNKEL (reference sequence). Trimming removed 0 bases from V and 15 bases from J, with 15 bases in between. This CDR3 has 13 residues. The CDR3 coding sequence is TGTGCCAGCAGCCAAGATCGGCGGCAGGGCCGGTTCTTC. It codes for CASSQDRRQGRFF.